This is a list of T cell receptor beta chains from one sample in a study of T cells in Graves' hyperthyroidism and ophthalmopathy. TCRdb re-analysed the multiplex PCR reads in MiXCR, keeping a single row per CDR3 protein. The data show roughly 500,000 distinct CDR3 sequences, about 45% seen once. Sequencing was performed on peripheral blood or thyroid tissue (not recorded which). The origin of the receptors is an adult woman with Graves' disease, either hyperthyroidism or ophthalmopathy (not recorded which). The CDR3 runs from the conserved cysteine through the conserved F or W. The order of the fields is V gene, clone size, D gene, J gene, CDR3 protein, CDR3 DNA. The D gene is left open where the match is weak. Part of the rows lack a size; the others show once, few, many or a class for expanded clones.

TRBV29-1	few	TRBD2	TRBJ2-3	CSVIPREGLSTDTQYF	TGCAGCGTCATCCCACGGGAGGGGCTTAGCACAGATACGCAGTATTTT
TRBV27	-	-	TRBJ1-1	CASRLRGGATEAFF	TGTGCCAGCAGACTCAGGGGTGGTGCCACTGAAGCTTTCTTT
TRBV9	many	-	TRBJ1-4	CASSVRQFNEKLFF	TGTGCCAGCAGCGTTCGACAGTTCAATGAAAAACTGTTTTTT
TRBV10-3	few	-	TRBJ2-2	CAISDRKANTGELFF	TGTGCCATCAGTGATAGGAAGGCGAACACCGGGGAGCTGTTTTTT
TRBV24-1	many	TRBD1	TRBJ1-5	CATSERTGYRPQHF	TGTGCCACCAGTGAACGGACAGGGTACCGGCCCCAGCATTTT
TRBV7-9	-	-	TRBJ2-7	CASSARTGVPYEQYF	TGTGCCAGCAGTGCGAGAACTGGGGTCCCGTACGAGCAGTACTTC
TRBV2	-	TRBD2	TRBJ2-1	CASSGGTITYNEQFF	TGTGCCAGCAGCGGCGGGACTATCACCTACAATGAGCAGTTCTTC
TRBV10-3	-	TRBD2	TRBJ2-5	CAIRTSLAGGTGEQTQYF	TGTGCCATCAGAACCTCACTAGCGGGAGGCACCGGGGAGCAGACCCAGTACTTC
TRBV25-1	-	-	TRBJ1-6	CASSEGGRANSPLHF	TGTGCCAGCAGTGAAGGTGGCAGGGCGAATTCACCCCTCCACTTT
TRBV10-3	many	-	TRBJ1-2	CAISDSQGKGYGYTF	TGTGCCATCAGTGATTCACAGGGAAAAGGCTATGGCTACACCTTC
TRBV19	many	-	TRBJ1-5	CASSIDWGRHQPQHF	TGTGCCAGTAGTATAGATTGGGGTAGGCATCAGCCCCAGCATTTT
TRBV6-5	many	TRBD2	TRBJ2-5	CASSYSERERETQYF	TGTGCCAGCAGTTACTCGGAGCGGGAGCGGGAGACCCAGTACTTC
TRBV20-1	-	-	TRBJ1-1	CSASGAQATEAFF	TGCAGTGCTTCGGGGGCTCAGGCCACTGAAGCTTTCTTT
TRBV6-5	-	-	TRBJ1-5	CASSYPRGGEETQHF	TGTGCCAGCAGTTACCCGCGGGGGGGAGAGGAGACCCAGCATTTT
TRBV29-1	-	TRBD1	TRBJ1-1	CSVAQGATNEAFF	TGCAGCGTTGCACAGGGGGCAACTAATGAAGCTTTCTTT
TRBV2	-	TRBD2	TRBJ2-3	CASTGGLAGDTQYF	TGTGCCAGCACGGGGGGGCTAGCGGGAGATACGCAGTATTTT
TRBV5-1	-	-	TRBJ1-3	CASSPLGGSGSTIYF	TGCGCCAGCAGTCCCTTAGGCGGCTCTGGAAGCACCATATATTTT
TRBV29-1	-	-	TRBJ1-1	CSVEGTRYTEAFF	TGCAGCGTTGAAGGGACGCGATACACTGAAGCTTTCTTT
TRBV7-9	many	-	TRBJ2-7	CASSRGGVGVGFFYEQYF	TGTGCCAGCAGCCGAGGAGGCGTGGGAGTGGGATTTTTCTACGAGCAGTACTTC
TRBV6-6	-	-	TRBJ1-5	CASSYRGVSYEHF	TGTGCCAGCAGTTACAGAGGGGTCTCCTACGAGCATTTT
TRBV19	-	TRBD1	TRBJ1-1	CASSQPPQGPDTEALF	TGTGCCAGTAGTCAACCCCCACAGGGGCCAGACACTGAAGCTCTCTTT
TRBV10-2	few	TRBD2	TRBJ2-1	CASRRASGHHNEQFF	TGCGCCAGCAGGAGGGCTAGCGGCCACCACAATGAGCAGTTCTTC
TRBV20-1	-	-	TRBJ2-7	CSASCPGTEEQYF	TGCAGTGCTAGCTGCCCCGGGACGGAGGAGCAGTACTTC
TRBV15	many	TRBD1	TRBJ2-5	CATSTGYRGGETQYF	TGTGCCACCAGCACAGGCTACAGGGGTGGGGAGACCCAGTACTTC
TRBV29-1	-	-	TRBJ1-5	CSVGSGNQPQHF	TGCAGCGTTGGCAGTGGCAATCAGCCCCAGCATTTT
TRBV7-3	many	TRBD1	TRBJ2-2	CASSSRTGEGAGELFF	TGTGCCAGCAGCTCCCGGACAGGGGAGGGTGCCGGGGAGCTGTTTTTT
TRBV7-2	many	TRBD1	TRBJ1-5	CASSLTGANSNQPQHF	TGTGCCAGCAGCTTGACAGGGGCTAATAGCAATCAGCCCCAGCATTTT
TRBV5-1	-	-	TRBJ2-5	CASSLGQRTETQYF	TGCGCCAGCAGCTTGGGACAGAGGACGGAGACCCAGTACTTC
TRBV7-8	-	-	TRBJ1-2	CASSFGGAAPGYTF	TGTGCCAGCAGCTTCGGGGGGGCAGCTCCTGGCTACACCTTC
TRBV19	many	-	TRBJ2-7	CASNSGSSEQYF	TGTGCCAGTAATAGCGGTAGTAGCGAGCAGTACTTC
TRBV7-9	many	-	TRBJ1-4	CASSQGGEDEKLFF	TGTGCCAGCAGCCAAGGGGGAGAGGACGAAAAACTGTTTTTT
TRBV7-9	-	-	TRBJ2-1	CASSERSNEQFF	TGTGCCAGCAGTGAAAGATCAAATGAGCAGTTCTTC
TRBV5-1	-	-	TRBJ2-5	CASNQGLQETQYF	TGCGCCAGCAATCAGGGATTACAAGAGACCCAGTACTTC
TRBV7-9	many	-	TRBJ2-2	CASSTPSGAGGAGELFF	TGTGCCAGCAGCACACCCTCAGGGGCCGGAGGGGCCGGGGAGCTGTTTTTT
TRBV28	-	TRBD1	TRBJ1-1	CASSLAGGRTEAFF	TGTGCCAGCAGTTTAGCAGGGGGGAGGACTGAAGCTTTCTTT
TRBV25-1	-	TRBD1	TRBJ1-2	CASSAGTGGNGYTF	TGTGCCAGCAGTGCTGGGACAGGGGGTAATGGCTACACCTTC
TRBV4-2	-	-	TRBJ2-7	CASSQDGDHEQYF	TGTGCCAGCAGCCAAGATGGGGACCACGAGCAGTACTTC
TRBV3-1	few	TRBD2	TRBJ2-7	CASSQAIGGGPYEQYF	TGTGCCAGCAGCCAAGCGATAGGCGGGGGACCCTACGAGCAGTACTTC
TRBV7-9	few	-	TRBJ2-7	CAIRKRDISSYEQYF	TGTGCTATACGGAAGCGGGACATCAGCTCCTACGAGCAGTACTTC
TRBV5-6	-	TRBD1	TRBJ2-2	CASSLDPGGFFRELFF	TGTGCCAGCAGCTTGGATCCAGGGGGCTTTTTTCGGGAGCTGTTTTTT
TRBV29-1	-	TRBD1	TRBJ2-7	CSVGDRVEQYF	TGCAGCGTGGGGGACAGGGTGGAGCAGTACTTC
TRBV20-1	many	-	TRBJ1-2	CSASPQQGVRGYTF	TGCAGTGCTAGTCCCCAACAAGGGGTGCGGGGCTACACCTTC
TRBV12-3/TRBV12-4	many	-	TRBJ1-6	CASSFGRDSPLHF	TGTGCCAGCAGTTTTGGTAGGGACTCACCCCTCCACTTT
TRBV12-3/TRBV12-4	once	TRBD1	TRBJ2-5	CASSLTGTGGGTQYF	TGTGCCAGCAGTCTAACCGGGACAGGGGGAGGGACCCAGTACTTC
TRBV10-2	-	-	TRBJ1-1	CASSEYTNTEAFF	TGCGCCAGCAGTGAGTACACGAACACTGAAGCTTTCTTT
TRBV19	few	-	TRBJ1-2	CASLLSGRGGYGYTF	TGTGCCAGCCTACTATCGGGACGGGGAGGCTATGGCTACACCTTC
TRBV24-1	many	TRBD2	TRBJ2-7	CATSGGTSSQEQYF	TGTGCCACCAGTGGAGGGACTAGCAGCCAAGAGCAGTACTTC
TRBV4-1	-	-	TRBJ2-7	CASGQARGF	TGCGCCAGCGGCCAAGCTCGCGGGTTT
TRBV2	-	-	TRBJ1-6	CASHEHTPSPLHF	TGTGCCAGCCATGAACATACCCCTTCACCCCTCCACTTT
TRBV7-2	many	-	TRBJ2-7	CASSLGSGNSYEQYF	TGTGCCAGCAGCTTAGGTAGCGGAAACTCCTACGAGCAGTACTTC
TRBV2	-	-	TRBJ1-1	CASFGGRDGMSTEAFF	TGTGCCAGCTTCGGGGGCCGGGACGGAATGAGCACTGAAGCTTTCTTT
TRBV7-2	many	-	TRBJ1-3	CASSFYDSYSGNTIYF	TGTGCCAGCAGCTTTTACGACAGCTACTCTGGAAACACCATATATTTT
TRBV29-1	-	TRBD1	TRBJ2-2	CSVDEGQGRVGELFF	TGCAGCGTTGATGAAGGACAGGGGAGGGTTGGGGAGCTGTTTTTT
TRBV10-3	-	-	TRBJ2-7	CAIRGSSSRSYEQYF	TGTGCCATCAGAGGTTCCAGTTCTCGCTCCTACGAGCAGTACTTC